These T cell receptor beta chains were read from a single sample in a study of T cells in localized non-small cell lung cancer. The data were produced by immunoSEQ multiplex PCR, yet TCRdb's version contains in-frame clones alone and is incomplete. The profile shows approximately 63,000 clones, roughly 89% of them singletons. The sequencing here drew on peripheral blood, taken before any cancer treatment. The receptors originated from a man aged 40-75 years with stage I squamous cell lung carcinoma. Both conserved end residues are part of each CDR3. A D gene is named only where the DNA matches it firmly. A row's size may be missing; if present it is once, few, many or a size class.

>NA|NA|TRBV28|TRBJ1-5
TGTGCCAGCAGCATTCTCCGTCAGCCCCAGCATTTT
CASSILRQPQHF
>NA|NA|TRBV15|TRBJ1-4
TGTGCCACCAGCTTCGGTCCTGCTGAAAAACTGTTTTTT
CATSFGPAEKLFF
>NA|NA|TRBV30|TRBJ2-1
TGTGCCTGGAGGCTGGCGGGAAACTCCTACAATGAGCAGTTCTTC
CAWRLAGNSYNEQFF
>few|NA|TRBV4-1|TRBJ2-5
TGCGCCAGCAGCCAAGGAGGGGAGACCCAGTACTTC
CASSQGGETQYF
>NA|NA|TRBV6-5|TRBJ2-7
TGTGCCAGCAGTCGCGACGACACAGCCTACGAGCAGTACTTC
CASSRDDTAYEQYF
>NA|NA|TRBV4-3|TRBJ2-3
TGCGCCAGCAGCCAAGAAGTGGGTTTTCGGCCAGATACGCAGTATTTT
CASSQEVGFRPDTQYF
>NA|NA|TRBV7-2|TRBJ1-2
TGTGCCAGCAGCTCCCCGACCACTAACTATGGCTACACCTTC
CASSSPTTNYGYTF
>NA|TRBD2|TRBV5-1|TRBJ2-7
TGCGCCAGCAGCTGGACTAGCGGAACCTACGAGCAGTACTTC
CASSWTSGTYEQYF
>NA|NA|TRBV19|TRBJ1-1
TGTGCCAGTAGTATCTCCGGGACCCCCAGGTCAGCTTTCTTT
CASSISGTPRSAFF
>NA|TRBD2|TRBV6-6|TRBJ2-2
TGTGCCAGCAGAACCACTAGCGGGAGAGACACCGGGGAGCTGTTTTTT
CASRTTSGRDTGELFF
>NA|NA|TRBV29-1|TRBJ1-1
TGCAGCGTACAGACTAGGGGGATAGACACTGAAGCTTTCTTT
CSVQTRGIDTEAFF
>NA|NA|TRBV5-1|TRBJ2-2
TGCGCCAGCAGCCCTATACGGGGTACCGGGGAGCTGTTTTTT
CASSPIRGTGELFF